The TCR beta chain under discussion was sequenced for a study of blood T cell repertoires in COVID-19. As for the study in general: Material from acute and convalescent COVID-19 was sourced from the United States, Italy and Spain. From T cells, B-cell-depleted T cells, or PBMCs came the material, which was cDNA or gDNA.

In the source study's methods: Counts of nucleated cells, estimated from reference gene primer amplification, were obtained. Using immunoSEQ multiplex PCR, the repertoire was profiled, and TCRdb retains in-frame clones only, with some absent. V, J and clone size are those of that table, while D and trimming were read from the DNA. The data show around 180,000 clones, about 87% seen once. CDR3 length equals 13 residues. V gave up 1 base and J gave up 5 bases, with 9 bases separating them. The germline gives CDR1 GTSNPN, CDR2 SVGIG (reference sequence). The sequenced sample was peripheral blood. The chain carries TRBV30 and TRBJ1-5, with D hard to call. The origin of this receptor is a man in his fifties or sixties with acute or convalescent COVID-19. The CDR3 DNA follows: TGTGCCTGGAGTGGAACGGAGGATCAGCCCCAGCATTTT. Protein sequence: CAWSGTEDQPQHF.